These T cell receptor beta chains were read from a single sample in a study of beta chain features in type 1 diabetes. Produced via immunoSEQ multiplex PCR; TCRdb's table is partial and in-frame only. The sample yields about 650,000 clones, around 11% seen once. The source material was naive CD4+ T cells from blood. The receptors were sampled from a man aged 30-40 years with type 1 diabetes. CDR3s include the opening cysteine and the closing phenylalanine or tryptophan. D genes are given only for firm matches. The size of a clone is reported for some rows only, either as once, few or many, or as a class for expanded clones.

d_call,v_call,j_call,clone_size,cdr3_nt,cdr3_aa
.,TRBV6-5,TRBJ2-7,.,TGTGCCAGCAGTTACTCGGACAGGGAGGGTTACGAGCAGTACTTC,CASSYSDREGYEQYF
.,TRBV5-1,TRBJ2-2,few,TGCGCCAGCAGCCTGGGTATGGACACCGGGGAGCTGTTTTTT,CASSLGMDTGELFF
.,TRBV4-3,TRBJ2-2,.,TGCGCCAGCAGCCAGAGCGGTGAGGGGGAGCTGTTTTTT,CASSQSGEGELFF
.,TRBV20-1,TRBJ2-7,.,TGCAGTGCGGCAAGAAACTACGAGCAGTACTTC,CSAARNYEQYF
.,TRBV28,TRBJ2-3,few,TGTGCCAGCACGGGGGCCCAAAACACAGATACGCAGTATTTT,CASTGAQNTDTQYF
.,TRBV29-1,TRBJ2-5,.,TGCAGCGTCAATCCCAAACAACAGGGAAGGGAGACCCAGTACTTC,CSVNPKQQGRETQYF
TRBD1,TRBV10-3,TRBJ2-5,few,TGTGCCATCAGTAGCGCGGGACAGGGCCAAGAGACCCAGTACTTC,CAISSAGQGQETQYF
.,TRBV30,TRBJ1-4,.,TGTGCCTGGAGTGATCGAACGGGGACTAATGAAAAACTGTTTTTT,CAWSDRTGTNEKLFF
.,TRBV7-6,TRBJ1-6,few,TGTGCCAGCAGCTTAGAGCCTTCACCCCTCCACTTT,CASSLEPSPLHF
TRBD1,TRBV7-3,TRBJ2-6,few,TGTGCCAGCAGCTTGTCTCGGACAGGGGGCTCTGGGGCCAACGTCCTGACTTTC,CASSLSRTGGSGANVLTF
.,TRBV19,TRBJ1-2,few,TGTGCCAGTACCCCTCTGGTAAGAAACTATGGCTACACCTTC,CASTPLVRNYGYTF
TRBD1,TRBV11-2,TRBJ2-2,.,TGTGCCAGCAGCTTAGATGGGACAGGGACCCCCGGGGAGCTGTTTTTT,CASSLDGTGTPGELFF
.,TRBV5-4,TRBJ1-2,.,TGTGCCAGCAGCTCCGACAGCCTCTATGGCTACACCTTC,CASSSDSLYGYTF
TRBD1,TRBV11-2,TRBJ1-6,.,TGTGCCAGCAGCTCTCCCAGGGGGACACCCCTCCACTTT,CASSSPRGTPLHF
.,TRBV9,TRBJ2-2,few,TGTGCCAGCAGCTCCCCGAACACCGGGGAGCTGTTTTTT,CASSSPNTGELFF
.,TRBV7-2,TRBJ1-5,.,TGTGCCAGCAGCTTATTAGGAACAGGGACCGGGCAGCCCCAGCATTTT,CASSLLGTGTGQPQHF
.,TRBV6-5,TRBJ2-2,.,TGTGCCAGCAGAATACAGGGTCTTTCTGGGGAGCTGTTTTTT,CASRIQGLSGELFF
TRBD1,TRBV7-9,TRBJ1-3,few,TGTGCCAGCCGACAGGGAGTCTCTGGAAACACCATATATTTT,CASRQGVSGNTIYF
.,TRBV25-1,TRBJ2-3,few,TGTGCCAGCAGCCTTGACAGCACAGATACGCAGTATTTT,CASSLDSTDTQYF
.,TRBV7-9,TRBJ2-6,few,TGTGCCAGCAGCCCGGGTCGCCAGTCTGGGGCCAACGTCCTGACTTTC,CASSPGRQSGANVLTF
.,TRBV4-2,TRBJ1-3,few,TGTGCCAGCAGCCAAGGTCCGGGAAACACCATATATTTT,CASSQGPGNTIYF
TRBD2,TRBV5-1,TRBJ2-7,.,TGCGCCAGCAGCTTGGCCCGAGCGGGGGACTACGAGCAGTACTTC,CASSLARAGDYEQYF
.,TRBV6-6,TRBJ1-1,.,TGTGCCAGCAGTTACCCGGACGGCCGGGAAGCTTTCTTT,CASSYPDGREAFF
.,TRBV6-1,TRBJ1-2,.,TGTGCCAGCAGTGATTTGGGATCTAACTATGGCTACACCTTC,CASSDLGSNYGYTF
.,TRBV2,TRBJ1-5,.,TGTGCCAGCAGTGGGACGGGGATGGGGGGCAATCAGCCCCAGCATTTT,CASSGTGMGGNQPQHF
.,TRBV7-2,TRBJ2-3,.,TGTGCCAGCAGCTTATTCACAGATACGCAGTATTTT,CASSLFTDTQYF
.,TRBV11-2,TRBJ2-3,.,TGTGCCAGCAGCTTAAACCAAGGCGCAGATACGCAGTATTTT,CASSLNQGADTQYF
.,TRBV9,TRBJ2-5,few,TGTGCCAGCAGCGGAAGCGGACAGACATGGGAGACCCAGTACTTC,CASSGSGQTWETQYF
TRBD1,TRBV25-1,TRBJ2-7,few,TGTGCCAGCAGTGACGGACAGGGGGGTGCCTACGAGCAGTACTTC,CASSDGQGGAYEQYF
.,TRBV5-1,TRBJ2-1,.,TGCGCCAGCAGCATCAACAATGAGCAGTTCTTC,CASSINNEQFF
.,TRBV23-1,TRBJ1-5,.,TGCGCCAGCAGTCACCGCGCGGGCAGCACAGGGCATCAGCCCCAGCATTTT,CASSHRAGSTGHQPQHF
TRBD1,TRBV29-1,TRBJ2-1,.,TGCAGCGTTACTAACAGGGGGCGCCCCTACAATGAGCAGTTCTTC,CSVTNRGRPYNEQFF
.,TRBV25-1,TRBJ1-1,few,TGTGCCAGCAGTGAATTTACCCGGGCGGGGTCCACTGAAGCTTTCTTT,CASSEFTRAGSTEAFF
.,TRBV28,TRBJ2-5,.,TGTGCCAGCAGTTTAACTAGTACTACAGAGACCCAGTACTTC,CASSLTSTTETQYF
.,TRBV9,TRBJ1-2,.,TGTGCCAGCAGTGCGTTCGGAAACTATGGCTACACCTTC,CASSAFGNYGYTF
.,TRBV28,TRBJ2-4,few,TGTGCCAGCAGCGTCGGCCTCAAAAACATTCAGTACTTC,CASSVGLKNIQYF
TRBD1,TRBV5-4,TRBJ2-7,few,TGTGCCAGCAGCTTGGGGCAGGGGGCCGACGAGCAGTACTTC,CASSLGQGADEQYF
.,TRBV30,TRBJ2-7,few,TGTGCCTGGAGTCGGGGACGGTACGAGCAGTACTTC,CAWSRGRYEQYF
TRBD1,TRBV15,TRBJ2-7,few,TGTGCCACCAGCAGAGGGACAGGCTCCTACTACGAGCAGTACTTC,CATSRGTGSYYEQYF
TRBD2,TRBV7-9,TRBJ2-2,.,TGTGCCACGGGGGGTAGTTCCGTGGACACCGGGGAGCTGTTTTTT,CATGGSSVDTGELFF
.,TRBV5-6,TRBJ2-7,few,TGTGCCAGCGGCGGGACAAACTCCTACGAGCAGTACTTC,CASGGTNSYEQYF